The next 24 T cell receptor beta chains were all read from a single sample in a study of blood T cell repertoires in COVID-19. Produced via immunoSEQ multiplex PCR; TCRdb's table is partial and in-frame only. The repertoire holds just under 150,000 clones, over 65% seen once, with roughly 4.4% in the top ten. Sequenced sample: peripheral blood. Source of these receptors: a human donor in a cohort sampled during active COVID-19.

In its sample, this clone was seen once. The chain recombines TRBV28 with TRBJ2-2, with TRBD1 as a possible D gene (7 bases). The CDR3 extends over 15 amino acids. V lost 6 bases, J lost 1 base, and 12 bases lay in between. Germline V gene data show CDR1 as MDHEN and CDR2 as SYDVKM. CDR3 in DNA: TGTGCCAGCAGGCGACAGGGAGGGAACACCGGGGAGCTGTTTTTT. It yields the protein CASRRQGGNTGELFF.

This clone was observed a single time. The CDR3 region is CASSSPGSYGYTF. Written as DNA, the CDR3 is TGTGCCAGCAGTTCTCCGGGATCCTATGGCTACACCTTC. The genes are TRBV28 and TRBJ1-2; D is unresolved. The germline V and J ends were trimmed by 4 bases and 4 bases, with 10 bases remaining between them. Germline loops: CDR1 MDHEN, CDR2 SYDVKM. This CDR3 contains 13 residues.

The rearrangement uses TRBV27 and TRBJ2-2; the D is unclear. Germline V CDR1 and CDR2: MNHEY, SMNVEV (reference sequence). The CDR3 loop spans 13 amino acids. Trimming cost V 6 bases and J 7 bases, with 12 bases left between them. The CDR3 DNA reads TGTGCCAGCAGCCAAAGCGAGTTCGGGGAGCTGTTTTTT. Translation gives CASSQSEFGELFF.

V gene TRBV9 combines with J gene TRBJ1-1; D perhaps matches TRBD1 (5 bases). Germline CDR1 is SGDLS and CDR2 is YYNGEE. The CDR3 runs to 15 residues. V lost 3 bases to trimming and J lost 1 base, with 13 bases between them. CDR3 sequence reads: CASSAEAGGNTEAFF. Written as DNA, the CDR3 is TGTGCCAGCAGCGCCGAGGCCGGGGGGAACACTGAAGCTTTCTTT.

The chain carries TRBV5-1 and TRBJ2-3, with unresolved D. Germline CDR1 reads SGHRS; CDR2 reads YFSETQ. Trimming took off 0 bases at V and 0 bases at J, with 8 bases between the two ends. There are 15 residues in the CDR3. The CDR3 here is CASSLELTSTDTQYF. The CDR3 DNA follows: TGCGCCAGCAGCTTGGAACTAACTAGCACAGATACGCAGTATTTT.

The J gene is TRBJ2-2, the V gene TRBV9, with TRBD2 matching over 7 bases. Germline lookup yields CDR1 SGDLS and CDR2 YYNGEE. The CDR3 has 16 residues. Losses at the gene ends were 2 bases for V and 2 bases for J; bases not matched to a gene: 6. CDR3 coding DNA: TGTGCCAGCAGCGTGGCGGGAGTGTTAAACACCGGGGAGCTGTTTTTT. This gives the protein CASSVAGVLNTGELFF. The whole variable domain, filled in from reference TRBV9 and TRBJ2-2, reads DSGVTQTPKHLITATGQRVTLRCSPRSGDLSVYWYQQSLDQGLQFLIQYYNGEERAKGNILERFSAQQFPDLHSELNLSSLELGDSALYFCASSVAGVLNTGELFFGEGSRLTVL.

CDR3 loop: CASRHDRGQGRSTDTQYF. For the CDR3, the DNA is TGTGCCAGTAGACACGACCGCGGACAGGGCCGAAGCACAGATACGCAGTATTTT. The V gene is TRBV19, the J gene TRBJ2-3, with 8 bases lining up with TRBD1. Germline CDR1 LNHDA, CDR2 SQIVND (reference sequence). This CDR3 region has 18 residues. V was clipped by 6 bases and J by 0 bases; unmatched bases: 14. The whole variable domain, filled in from reference TRBV19 and TRBJ2-3, reads DGGITQSPKYLFRKEGQNVTLSCEQNLNHDAMYWYRQDPGQGLRLIYYSQIVNDFQKGDIAEGYSVSREKKESFPLTVTSAQKNPTAFYLCASRHDRGQGRSTDTQYFGPGTRLTVL.

This chain uses TRBV9 with TRBJ2-7, with D possibly being TRBD2 (5 bases). Germline loops: CDR1 SGDLS, CDR2 YYNGEE. Trimming stripped 0 bases from V and 4 bases from J, with 11 bases between. CDR3 size: 14 residues. The CDR3 reads CASSVVATTYEQYF. CDR3 DNA: TGTGCCAGCAGCGTAGTCGCGACTACGTACGAGCAGTACTTC.

The chain links TRBV5-4 to TRBJ1-6; D gene unclear. The V end lost 0 bases, the J end lost 8 bases, and 12 bases lay between the germline ends. The germline V gene has CDR1 SGHNT and CDR2 YYREEE (reference sequence). The CDR3 has 15 amino acids. CDR3 bases: TGTGCCAGCAGCTTGGGACCGGGTCGTGATTCACCCCTCCACTTT. Residues: CASSLGPGRDSPLHF.

The genes are TRBV12-5 and TRBJ2-2; the D is unclear. Germline CDR1 and CDR2: LGHNT and FRNRAP. V dropped 5 bases and J dropped 4 bases, with 17 bases sitting between them. This CDR3 comprises 16 residues. CDR3 loop: CASGLNSNQRTGELFF. For the CDR3, the DNA is TGTGCTAGTGGTCTAAACAGCAACCAACGCACCGGGGAGCTGTTTTTT.

The gene calls are TRBV5-1 and TRBJ2-7, with 9 bases identical to TRBD1. The CDR3 spans 14 residues. V was pared by 4 bases and J by 3 bases, with 5 bases of the junction left unmatched. CDR1 and CDR2 from the germline V gene are SGHRS and YFSETQ. The CDR3 DNA follows: TGCGCCAGCAGCCCAGGACAGGGGCACTACGAGCAGTACGTC. This translates into CASSPGQGHYEQYV.

The chain carries TRBV2 and TRBJ2-7; tentatively, D is TRBD1 (6 bases). V dropped 1 base and J dropped 2 bases, with 9 bases sitting between them. The CDR3 extends over 14 amino acids. CDR1 SNHLY and CDR2 FYNNEI come from the germline V gene. CDR3 nucleotide sequence: TGTGCCAGCAGTGAAGACGGGGACACCTACGAGCAGTACGTC. It encodes CASSEDGDTYEQYV.

Here the CDR3 DNA reads TGCGCCAGCAGCCAAGAGACTCCTGGGGCCAACGTCCTGACTTTC. It translates to CASSQETPGANVLTF. J is TRBJ2-6 and V is TRBV4-1; D not resolved. Germline CDR1 and CDR2: MGHRA and YSYEKL. V was clipped by 0 bases and J by 2 bases, with 5 bases between them. This CDR3 is 15 amino acids long.

This clone was picked up one time. The chain joins TRBV29-1 to TRBJ1-2; a weak D match, TRBD1 (5 bases). The CDR3 runs to 12 residues. Trimming left V 5 bases short and J 4 bases short, with 11 bases between. CDR1 and CDR2 from the germline V gene are SQVTM and ANQGSEA. As DNA, the CDR3 is TGCAGCGTTCAAAGGGGTGGCTATGGCTACACCTTC. Its protein is CSVQRGGYGYTF.

This clone occurred a few times. V usage is TRBV19 and J usage is TRBJ2-3; TRBD2 aligns across 7 bases. From germline, CDR1 is LNHDA and CDR2 SQIVND (reference sequence). The CDR3 sequence is 14 residues long. The junction had 2 bases not matched to a gene; V was cut back by 0 bases and J by 5 bases. The CDR3 DNA reads as TGTGCCAGTAGTATAGAACTAGCGAAAGATACGCAGTATTTT. Encoded protein: CASSIELAKDTQYF.

The chain couples TRBV15 to TRBJ1-6; tentatively, D is TRBD1 (5 bases). CDR3 length equals 14 residues. V was trimmed by 5 bases and J by 5 bases, leaving 10 bases between them. Germline CDR1 LNHNV, CDR2 YYDKDF (reference sequence). In nucleotides, the CDR3 is TGTGCCACCAGCGCCGGCAGGGATAATTCACCCCTCCACTTT. This translates into CATSAGRDNSPLHF.

This clone was found a few times. The germline gene is not matched at one end of the junction; a read error may be the cause. V and J are TRBV2 and TRBJ1-5; possibly TRBD1 for D (6 bases). This CDR3 comprises 15 residues. Germline-derived CDR1 and CDR2 are SNHLY and FYNNEI. The chain's CDR3 is CASSEGWGRNQPQHF. For the CDR3, the DNA is TGTGCCAGCAGCGAAGGATGGGGGCGCAATCAGCCCCAGCATTTT.

The chain employs TRBV9 and TRBJ1-2, with 9 bases lining up with TRBD1. V shed 0 bases and J 6 bases; nucleotides not matched to a gene: 9. Germline lookup yields CDR1 SGDLS and CDR2 YYNGEE. This CDR3 region has 16 residues. In DNA form, the CDR3 reads TGTGCCAGCAGCGTAGACCACCTCGGGACAGGGCATGGCTACACCTTC. It codes for CASSVDHLGTGHGYTF.

The chain couples TRBV6-5 to TRBJ2-6, with TRBD1 as a possible D gene (6 bases). This CDR3 comprises 14 residues. Trimming cost V 6 bases and J 4 bases, with 10 bases left between them. Germline V gene data show CDR1 as MNHEY and CDR2 as SVGAGI. CDR3 in DNA: TGTGCCAGCAGCATCGGACAGGGGGCCAACGTCCTGACTTTC. Its protein product is CASSIGQGANVLTF.

The chain joins TRBV7-2 to TRBJ1-1; D unclear. This CDR3 has 13 residues. Germline V gives CDR1 SGHTA, CDR2 FQGNSA. V was clipped by 2 bases and J by 1 base, with 5 bases between them. Here the CDR3 DNA reads TGTGCCAGCAGCTTATGGGCGAACACTGAAGCTTTCTTT. Its translation is CASSLWANTEAFF.

The rearrangement uses TRBV11-2 and TRBJ2-1, with 10 nucleotides matching TRBD2. CDR3 length equals 18 residues. J lost 9 bases, V lost 1 base, and 15 bases had no gene match. CDR1 SGHAT and CDR2 FQNNGV come from the germline V gene. The CDR3 spells CASSLGFRTSGRGGEQFF. CDR3 nucleotides: TGTGCCAGCAGCTTAGGTTTCAGGACTAGCGGTCGAGGGGGTGAGCAGTTCTTC.

The rearrangement uses TRBV10-3 and TRBJ2-2; 13 bases agree with TRBD2. CDR1 is ENHRY, CDR2 SYGVKD, per germline. Losses at the gene ends were 4 bases for V and 0 bases for J; bases not matched to a gene: 5. The CDR3 spans 18 residues. The CDR3: CAISVRLAGGPNTGELFF. CDR3 nucleotides: TGTGCCATCAGTGTGCGACTAGCGGGAGGACCGAACACCGGGGAGCTGTTTTTT.

The rearrangement uses TRBV2 and TRBJ1-1, with a tentative D call TRBD1 (5 bases). Trimming removed 7 bases at V and 1 base at J, with 10 bases between. The CDR3 runs to 13 residues. Germline lookup yields CDR1 SNHLY and CDR2 FYNNEI. The DNA for the CDR3 is TGTGCCAGCACCTCTACAGGGAACACTGAAGCTTTCTTT. Residues: CASTSTGNTEAFF.

This clone showed up just a few times. V and J are TRBV5-1 and TRBJ2-3, with 7 nucleotides matching TRBD2. This CDR3 is 15 amino acids long. J was trimmed by 6 bases and V by 0 bases; bases with no gene match: 7. Per germline, CDR1 SGHRS and CDR2 YFSETQ. The CDR3 nucleotides are TGCGCCAGCAGCTTGGGCGGGACTACCGCGGATACGCAGTATTTT. Its protein product is CASSLGGTTADTQYF.